The clone carrying this T cell receptor beta chain was detected ten times or more. The entry originates in a study of patients and donors after allogeneic stem cell transplantation. Each CDR3 protein gets one entry after TCRdb re-called the RT-PCR reads with MiXCR. The sample has hundreds of thousands of distinct CDR3 sequences; approximately 16% are singletons. The CDR3 spans 16 residues. V gave up 0 bases and J gave up 0 bases, with 11 bases separating them. This sequence was found in a human donor who was either an allogeneic HSCT recipient or a stem cell or donor lymphocyte infusion donor (not recorded which). It is not recorded whose cells these are; they may come from a transplant donor. The chain has TRBV12-3 or TRBV12-4 and TRBJ1-2; TRBD1 might be the D (5 bases). Sequencing was done on a sample of blood, either unsorted or a sorted T cell fraction (not recorded which). The chain's CDR3 is CASSLASSTANYGYTF. The CDR3 nucleotides read TGTGCCAGCAGTTTAGCGTCTTCGACAGCTAACTATGGCTACACCTTC.